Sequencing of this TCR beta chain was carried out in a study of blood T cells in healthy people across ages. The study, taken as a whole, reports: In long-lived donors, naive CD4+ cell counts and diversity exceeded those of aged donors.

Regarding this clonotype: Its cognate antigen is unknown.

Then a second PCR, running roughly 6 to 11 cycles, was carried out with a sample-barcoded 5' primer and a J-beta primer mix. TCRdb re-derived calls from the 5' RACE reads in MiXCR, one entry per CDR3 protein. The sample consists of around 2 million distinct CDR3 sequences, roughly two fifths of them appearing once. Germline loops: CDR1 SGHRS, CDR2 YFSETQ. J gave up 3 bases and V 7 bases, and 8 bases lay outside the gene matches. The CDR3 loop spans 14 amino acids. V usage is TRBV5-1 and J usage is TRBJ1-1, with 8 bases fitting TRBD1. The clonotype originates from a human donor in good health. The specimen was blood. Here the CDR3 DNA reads TGCGCCAGCCATAAGGCGACAGGGGACACTGAAGCTTTCTTT. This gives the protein CASHKATGDTEAFF.